This TCR beta chain emerged from a study of blood T cell repertoires in COVID-19. Study-wide background: Researchers got acute and convalescent COVID-19 samples from the United States, Italy and Spain. The cDNA or gDNA used as material had been derived from T cells, B-cell-depleted T cells, or PBMCs.

The CDR3 has 16 residues. With 1 base removed from V and 3 bases from J, the gap between germline ends came to 16 bases. Looked up from germline, CDR1 is SGHKS and CDR2 is YYEKEE (reference sequence). Authors' data handling: Amplifying reference gene primers gave estimates of nucleated cell counts. Sequenced by immunoSEQ multiplex PCR; TCRdb stores in-frame clones only, minus some. The V and J calls and clone size come from that table; D and trimming were worked out from the DNA. There are a few hundred thousand clones in the sample; around 86% occur only once, and around a tenth lies in the top ten.

The clonotype originates from a middle-aged man who had recovered from COVID-19. The gene calls are TRBV5-5 and TRBJ1-1; D perhaps matches TRBD1 (5 bases). The sequencing sample was made of peripheral blood. The CDR3 reads CASSLTAGPLYTEAFF. CDR3 DNA sequence: TGTGCCAGCAGCTTGACCGCGGGGCCGCTTTACACTGAAGCTTTCTTT.